Each of the 5 T cell receptor beta chains below was sequenced from the same sample in a study of patients and donors after allogeneic stem cell transplantation. TCRdb reprocessed the RT-PCR reads with MiXCR, giving one entry per CDR3 protein. Of about a million distinct CDR3 sequences in the sample, over 15% were seen once. Sequencing input: blood, either unsorted or a sorted T cell fraction (not recorded which). Every receptor here comes from a human donor who was either an allogeneic HSCT recipient or a stem cell or donor lymphocyte infusion donor (not recorded which). It is not recorded whose cells these are; they may come from a transplant donor.

The J gene is TRBJ2-5, the V gene TRBV11-1, with 7 bases aligning to TRBD1. Germline lookup yields CDR1 SGHAT and CDR2 FQDESV (reference sequence). The CDR3 covers 16 residues. The ends lost 5 bases at V and 1 base at J; junction bases unmatched: 10. DNA of the CDR3: TGTGCCAGCAGCGAAGAACTCGGGACAGTCCAAGAGACCCAGTACTTC. Encoded protein: CASSEELGTVQETQYF.

On this clonotype: With a much larger clone just one base away, this may be a read error. The chain employs TRBV6-1 and TRBJ1-6; D is ambiguous. V lost 7 bases, J lost 0 bases, and 7 bases lay in between. The CDR3 runs 14 residues. Germline assignment: CDR1 MNHNS and CDR2 SASEGT. The CDR3 sequence is CASTPSSYNSPLHF. The CDR3 DNA sequence: TGTGCCAGCACCCCGAGCTCCTATAATTCACCCCTCCACTTT.

The rearrangement links TRBV11-1 to TRBJ2-7; TRBD1 aligns across 10 bases. The germline V gene encodes CDR1 SGHAT and CDR2 FQDESV (reference sequence). Germline trimming cut 2 bases from V and 4 bases from J; bases unmatched to any gene: 5. This CDR3 has 15 amino acids. CDR3 sequence reads: CASSLRGQGDYEQYF. The CDR3 DNA is TGTGCCAGCAGCTTAAGAGGACAGGGGGATTACGAGCAGTACTTC.

The J gene is TRBJ2-5, the V gene TRBV7-9; 10 bases map to TRBD1. CDR3 length: 15 residues. Unmatched junction bases numbered 5, after V lost 2 bases and J lost 5 bases. Germline loops: CDR1 SEHNR, CDR2 FQNEAQ (reference sequence). The CDR3 protein is CASSLSRGQGETQYF. CDR3 DNA: TGTGCCAGCAGCTTATCCCGGGGACAGGGGGAGACCCAGTACTTC.

V usage is TRBV27 and J usage is TRBJ2-7; possibly TRBD2 for D (6 bases). This CDR3 region has 13 residues. With 5 bases removed from V and 5 bases from J, the gap between germline ends came to 13 bases. The germline gives CDR1 MNHEY, CDR2 SMNVEV (reference sequence). CDR3 DNA: TGTGCCAGCAGTACCGGGAGACACGACGAGCAGTACTTC. Translation gives CASSTGRHDEQYF.